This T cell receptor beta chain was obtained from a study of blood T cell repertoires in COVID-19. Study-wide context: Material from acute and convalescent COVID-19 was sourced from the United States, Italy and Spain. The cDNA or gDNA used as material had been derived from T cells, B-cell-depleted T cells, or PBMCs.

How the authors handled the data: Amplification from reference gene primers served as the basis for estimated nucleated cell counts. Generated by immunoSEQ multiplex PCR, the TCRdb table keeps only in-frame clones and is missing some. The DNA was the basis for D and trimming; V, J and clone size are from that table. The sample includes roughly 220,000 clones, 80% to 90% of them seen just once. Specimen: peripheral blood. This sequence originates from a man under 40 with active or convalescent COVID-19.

The CDR3 nucleotides are TGTGCCAGCACGCTAGGACAGAGCTACGAGCAGTACTTC. Encoded protein: CASTLGQSYEQYF. This chain uses TRBV28 with TRBJ2-7; D is possibly TRBD1 (6 bases). Germline CDR1 is MDHEN and CDR2 is SYDVKM. The V end was cut by 7 bases, the J end by 3 bases, with 13 bases between. The CDR3 has 13 residues.